This T cell receptor (beta chain) was profiled in a study of technical replicates of blood from a few donors. There are 14 residues in the CDR3. V shed 5 bases, J shed 8 bases, and the junction held 6 bases outside the gene matches. Germline CDR1 and CDR2: SEHNR and FQNEAQ (reference sequence). The data were produced by immunoSEQ multiplex PCR, yet TCRdb's version contains in-frame clones alone and is incomplete. Here the sample spans more than 70,000 clones, about 96% being singletons. This clone has just a few counts. The source material was T cells isolated from PBMCs. This TCR came from a human donor in good health. The chain uses TRBV7-9 and TRBJ1-2; TRBD1 matches 12 bases. CDR3 residues: CASSPGQGAFGYTF. The DNA of the CDR3 is TGTGCCAGCAGCCCGGGACAGGGGGCGTTCGGCTACACCTTC.